The T cell receptor beta chain under discussion was sequenced for a study of post-analysis software for immune sequencing data. Turning to the study itself: Both relapsing-remitting and secondary progressive multiple sclerosis featured among the disease courses, as did progressive-relapsing multiple sclerosis. Study-level points and caveats: Normalized Chao1 diversity was significantly reduced in patients versus controls.

Points on this clonotype: Antigen specificity is unknown.

Prepared libraries of TCR beta cDNA carried unique molecular identifiers. Some 500,000 cDNA molecules were recovered from an input of about 1 to 10 million T cells. A single record per CDR3 protein comes from TCRdb applying MiXCR to the PCR reads. This sample has about 770,000 distinct CDR3 sequences; about 45% occur once, and the top ten carry approximately 4.4%. The material sequenced was blood. The receptor was isolated from a girl aged 10 to 17 with multiple sclerosis.

CDR3 DNA sequence: TGTGCCAGCAGCGTCAACGAATCAATTCAGTACTTC. It specifies CASSVNESIQYF. The rearrangement uses TRBV9 and TRBJ2-4; D is uncertain. The V gene lost 2 bases and the J gene lost 10 bases, with 10 bases spanning the gap. The germline CDR1 and CDR2 sequences are SGDLS and YYNGEE. The CDR3 contains 12 residues.